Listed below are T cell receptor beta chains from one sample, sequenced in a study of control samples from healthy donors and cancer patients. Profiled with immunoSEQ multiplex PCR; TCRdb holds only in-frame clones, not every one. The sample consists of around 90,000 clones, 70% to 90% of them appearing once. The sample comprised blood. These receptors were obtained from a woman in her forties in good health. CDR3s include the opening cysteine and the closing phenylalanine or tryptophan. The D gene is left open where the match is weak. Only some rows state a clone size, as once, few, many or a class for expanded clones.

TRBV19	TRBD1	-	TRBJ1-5	CASREDRGNQPQHF	TGTGCCAGTAGGGAAGACAGGGGCAATCAGCCCCAGCATTTT
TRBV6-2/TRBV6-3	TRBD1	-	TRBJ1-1	CASSSPSLQGTEAFF	TGTGCCAGCAGTTCCCCCAGCCTACAGGGGACTGAAGCTTTCTTT
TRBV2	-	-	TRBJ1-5	CASRARQTNQPQHF	TGTGCCAGCAGGGCACGACAGACCAATCAGCCCCAGCATTTT
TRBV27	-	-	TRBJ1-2	CASSGQHFYGYTF	TGTGCCAGCAGTGGACAGCACTTCTATGGCTACACCTTC
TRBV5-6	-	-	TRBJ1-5	CASSLRGSNQPQHF	TGTGCCAGCAGCCTTAGGGGTAGCAATCAGCCCCAGCATTTT
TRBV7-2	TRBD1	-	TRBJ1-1	CASSLVHRGLTEAFF	TGTGCCAGCAGCTTAGTTCATAGGGGGCTGACTGAAGCTTTCTTT
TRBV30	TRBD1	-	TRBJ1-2	CACRPDRVGGYTF	TGTGCCTGCAGACCCGACAGGGTTGGTGGCTACACCTTC
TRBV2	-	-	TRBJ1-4	CASTRGGLGEKLFF	TGTGCCAGCACAAGGGGAGGGTTGGGTGAAAAACTGTTTTTT
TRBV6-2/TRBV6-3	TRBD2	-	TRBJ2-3	CASSNIIAGERDTQYF	TGTGCCAGCAGTAACATAATAGCGGGAGAACGAGATACGCAGTATTTT
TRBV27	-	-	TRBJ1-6	CASSFKTLESPLHF	TGTGCCAGCAGTTTCAAGACATTGGAATCACCCCTCCACTTT
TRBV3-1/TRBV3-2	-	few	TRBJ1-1	CASSQDAAGNTEAFF	TGTGCCAGCAGCCAAGATGCAGCGGGGAACACTGAAGCTTTCTTT
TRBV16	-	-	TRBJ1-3	CASSQFTGSGNTIYF	TGTGCCAGCAGCCAATTTACCGGTTCTGGAAACACCATATATTTT
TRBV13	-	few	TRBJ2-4	CASSLTGAKNIQYF	TGTGCCAGCAGCTTAACGGGGGCCAAAAACATTCAGTACTTC
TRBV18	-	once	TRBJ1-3	CASSPPGMPFSGNTIYF	TGTGCCAGCTCACCCCCAGGGATGCCCTTCTCTGGAAACACCATATATTTT
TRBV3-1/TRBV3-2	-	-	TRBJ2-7	CASSQNSYEQYF	TGTGCCAGCAGCCAGAACAGTTACGAGCAGTACTTC
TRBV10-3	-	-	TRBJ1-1	CAIRGTAGSNTEAFF	TGTGCCATCAGGGGTACGGCGGGGTCGAACACTGAAGCTTTCTTT